Following are 2 T cell receptor beta chains from one sample sequenced in a study of Ad26.COV2.S vaccination and SARS-CoV-2 variants. Described treatment: some 20 received Ad26.COV2.S at low or high dose, single or two shots; 5 received placebo; per-sample allocation not given. Day 63 after the first injection of vaccine or placebo was the sampling time. Data came from immunoSEQ multiplex PCR; TCRdb stores just in-frame clones and leaves some out. The sample shows 400,000 to 450,000 clones, about 90% of them seen only once. The sample in question was peripheral blood, obtained in a trial of Ad26.COV2.S vaccine versus placebo. Receptors were obtained from a person aged 18-60 years who received the Ad26.COV2.S COVID-19 vaccine or a placebo.

The chain uses TRBV10-3 and TRBJ2-1, with 10 bases that match TRBD2. Germline values: CDR1 ENHRY, CDR2 SYGVKD. Trimming cost V 4 bases and J 3 bases; bases outside gene matches: 3. The CDR3 sequence is 15 residues long. CDR3 DNA sequence: TGTGCCATCAGTGGACTAGCGGGCCGCTACAATGAGCAGTTCTTC. Translation: CAISGLAGRYNEQFF.

This chain uses TRBV3-1 (or the pseudogene TRBV3-2) with TRBJ2-7; tentatively, D is TRBD1 or TRBD2 (5 bases each). CDR1 and CDR2 from the germline V gene are LGHDT and YNNKEL (reference sequence). The length of the CDR3 is 13 residues. V was cut by 2 bases and J by 2 bases, with 7 bases left in between. CDR3 in DNA: TGTGCCAGCAGCCAAACGGGGCCCTACGAGCAGTACTTC. Protein sequence: CASSQTGPYEQYF.